The next 32 T cell receptor beta chains were all read from a single sample in a study of spatial heterogeneity in lung cancer. Each CDR3 protein is one row after TCRdb ran MiXCR on the 5' RACE reads. There are some 120,000 distinct CDR3 sequences in the sample; over 9% occur only once, and 16% lies in the top ten. Noted time point: blood at routine non-recurrence follow-up after resection. Frozen PBMC, nontumor lung or tumor provided whole RNA, which was sequenced unsorted. The sample in question was PBMCs, obtained at follow-up. Receptors originate from a male donor with early-stage non-small cell lung cancer.

Of note for this clonotype: This sequence may be a read error, since a much larger clone differs from it by one base. This chain uses TRBV29-1 with TRBJ1-6; D possibly corresponds to TRBD1 (6 bases). The CDR3 totals 14 residues. CDR1 and CDR2 from the germline V gene are SQVTM and ANQGSEA. V lost 7 bases and J 5 bases, leaving 15 bases between the germline ends. The CDR3 DNA reads as TGCAGCGCAAAAGCCTCAGGGGATAATTCACCCCTCCACTTT. Translated, it gives CSAKASGDNSPLHF.

Only a few counts were recorded for this clonotype. The rearrangement joins TRBV10-3 to TRBJ2-5; 9 nucleotides agree with TRBD1. The CDR3 extends over 15 amino acids. Looked up from germline, CDR1 is ENHRY and CDR2 is SYGVKD. V trimming: 10 bases; J trimming: 2 bases; junction bases outside the gene matches: 11. The DNA of the CDR3 is TGTGCCACCCGACACGGACAGGGGTGGCAAGAGACCCAGTACTTC. This encodes CATRHGQGWQETQYF.

This clonotype showed up many times. V is TRBV5-1 and J is TRBJ1-2, with D possibly being TRBD1 (6 bases). Germline V CDR1 and CDR2: SGHRS, YFSETQ. V shed 4 bases and J shed 4 bases, with 14 bases lying between them. The CDR3 spans 14 residues. CDR3 region: CASSAGQIAYGYTF. The CDR3 DNA reads TGCGCCAGCAGCGCAGGACAGATCGCCTATGGCTACACCTTC.

This clonotype was observed a few times. This chain connects TRBV18 to TRBJ2-1; 11 nucleotides agree with TRBD2. The length of the CDR3 is 19 residues. With 0 bases clipped from V and 0 bases from J, the junction kept 7 bases outside the gene matches. CDR1 and CDR2 from the germline V gene are KGHSH and LQKENI. CDR3 nucleotides: TGTGCCAGCTCACCACCGCTAGCGGGGGGCCGTAGCTCCTACAATGAGCAGTTCTTC. Translation: CASSPPLAGGRSSYNEQFF.

This chain connects TRBV20-1 to TRBJ2-7; 9 positions agree with TRBD1. Germline V gene sequence: CDR1 DFQATT, CDR2 SNEGSKA (reference sequence). The J segment lost 4 bases and the V segment lost 5 bases, leaving 9 bases of the junction unmatched. This CDR3 spans 14 amino acids. The CDR3 loop reads CSAPHSGQGYEQYF. CDR3 bases: TGCAGTGCTCCTCACTCAGGACAGGGGTACGAGCAGTACTTC.

In its sample, this clonotype was seen many times. The chain is built from TRBV4-1 and TRBJ2-7; D is perhaps TRBD1 (6 bases). The V end lost 2 bases, the J end lost 0 bases, and 11 bases lay between the germline ends. Germline V gene data show CDR1 as MGHRA and CDR2 as YSYEKL. There are 15 residues in the CDR3. This CDR3 is CASSQLDRNSYEQYF. CDR3 bases: TGCGCCAGCAGCCAATTGGACAGAAACTCCTACGAGCAGTACTTC.

Many counts were recorded for this clonotype. V usage is TRBV4-3 and J usage is TRBJ1-1; D is ambiguous. V gave up 2 bases and J gave up 3 bases, with 13 bases separating them. This CDR3 is 15 amino acids long. CDR1 is LGHNA and CDR2 is YSLEER in the germline V gene. Here the CDR3 DNA reads TGCGCCAGCAGCCAATTTACGGGAGTGGACACTGAAGCTTTCTTT. It is translated as CASSQFTGVDTEAFF.

This clonotype has more than one count but fewer than ten. This chain joins TRBV7-9 and TRBJ1-5; no clear D. The CDR3 is 13 amino acids. Per germline, CDR1 SEHNR and CDR2 FQNEAQ (reference sequence). V dropped 5 bases and J dropped 5 bases, with 10 bases sitting between them. This CDR3 is CASSPPDYQPQHF. As DNA, the CDR3 is TGTGCCAGCAGCCCCCCCGATTATCAGCCCCAGCATTTT.

The V call is TRBV7-9, the J call TRBJ1-6; D not certain. Germline assignment: CDR1 SEHNR and CDR2 FQNEAQ (reference sequence). V lost 2 bases and J lost 2, with 7 bases in between. This CDR3 is 15 amino acids long. CDR3 sequence: CASSLSGPYNSPLHF. CDR3 sequence (DNA): TGTGCCAGCAGCTTATCAGGCCCCTATAATTCACCCCTCCACTTT.

This clonotype was seen a handful of times. The rearrangement joins TRBV13 to TRBJ2-3; TRBD2 matches 14 bases. With V trimmed by 5 bases and J by 6 bases, 10 bases remained unmatched. Germline assignment: CDR1 PRHDT and CDR2 FYEKMQ (reference sequence). This CDR3 is built from 17 residues. The CDR3 DNA reads as TGTGCCAGCAGCCTTCGGACTAGCGGGGGGCCAAAGGATACGCAGTATTTT. Translating gives CASSLRTSGGPKDTQYF.

The rearrangement uses TRBV27 and TRBJ2-5; TRBD2 aligns across 9 bases. Germline V gene data show CDR1 as MNHEY and CDR2 as SMNVEV (reference sequence). There are 14 residues in the CDR3. Germline trimming cut 4 bases from V and 5 bases from J; bases unmatched to any gene: 5. The CDR3 nucleotides read TGTGCCAGCAGTTATGGGACTAGCCGCGAGACCCAGTACTTC. Its translation is CASSYGTSRETQYF.

In its sample, this clonotype was seen a few times. The rearrangement uses TRBV7-9 and TRBJ1-6; TRBD1 might be the D (6 bases). CDR1 and CDR2 from the germline V gene are SEHNR and FQNEAQ (reference sequence). V lost 2 bases and J lost 7, with 15 bases in between. This CDR3 comprises 16 residues. Here the CDR3 reads CASSLTGDTSNSPLHF. In DNA, the CDR3 is TGTGCCAGCAGCTTAACCGGGGACACCTCCAATTCACCCCTCCACTTT.

This chain joins TRBV20-1 and TRBJ2-7, with 9 positions matching TRBD1. Germline V lookup: CDR1 DFQATT, CDR2 SNEGSKA (reference sequence). V was pared by 4 bases and J by 0 bases, with 4 bases of the junction left unmatched. This CDR3 comprises 14 residues. The CDR3 protein is CSAMTGGHSYEQYF. In DNA, the CDR3 is TGCAGTGCTATGACAGGGGGACACTCCTACGAGCAGTACTTC.

The genes are TRBV9 and TRBJ1-2; D gene uncertain. V dropped 0 bases and J dropped 4 bases, with 16 bases sitting between them. Germline CDR1 SGDLS, CDR2 YYNGEE. This CDR3 region has 16 residues. CDR3 in amino acids: CASSVEGSLHSYGYTF. CDR3 in DNA: TGTGCCAGCAGCGTAGAGGGCAGCCTTCACTCCTATGGCTACACCTTC.

The table lists this clonotype with many counts. The chain combines TRBV5-4 with TRBJ1-3; D uncertain. The V gene's germline CDR1 is SGHNT and CDR2 YYREEE (reference sequence). The CDR3 has 18 residues. Trimming pared 0 bases from V and 0 bases from J, leaving 16 bases between. The CDR3 is CASSLGTASRNSGNTIYF. The CDR3 coding sequence is TGTGCCAGCAGCTTGGGAACAGCCTCGAGGAACTCTGGAAACACCATATATTTT.

The chain combines TRBV4-2 with TRBJ1-2; D is unclear. The length of the CDR3 is 11 residues. Germline V gives CDR1 LGHNA, CDR2 YNFKEQ. Between the trimmed V and J ends, which lost 1 base and 7 bases, there was a span of 4 bases. The CDR3 DNA reads as TGTGCCAGCAGCCAAGGAGGTGGCTACACCTTC. Protein: CASSQGGGYTF.

This clonotype was found many times. This chain connects TRBV5-1 to TRBJ2-5; TRBD1 might be the D (5 bases). Germline values: CDR1 SGHRS, CDR2 YFSETQ. V gave up 4 bases and J gave up 5 bases, with 15 bases separating them. The CDR3 totals 14 residues. DNA of the CDR3: TGCGCCAGCAGCCCCGATGGGGCCCTGGAGACCCAGTACTTC. This translates into CASSPDGALETQYF.

This clonotype came up many times. The chain combines TRBV12-3 or TRBV12-4 with TRBJ2-5; the D gene is possibly TRBD2 (6 bases). The length of the CDR3 is 15 residues. Trimming pared 6 bases from V and 5 bases from J, leaving 19 bases between. DNA of the CDR3: TGTGCCAGCAGCCCCATGCGCGGCGGGGAGGAGACCCAGTACTTC. It specifies CASSPMRGGEETQYF.

This clonotype has a handful of counts. This chain joins TRBV5-1 and TRBJ2-1; 7 bases line up with TRBD1. The CDR3 contains 17 residues. Germline CDR1 is SGHRS and CDR2 is YFSETQ. V trimming: 4 bases; J trimming: 0 bases; junction bases outside the gene matches: 10. For the CDR3, the DNA is TGCGCCAGCAGCAAGGGACAGAGAGGGAGCTCCTACAATGAGCAGTTCTTC. Protein: CASSKGQRGSSYNEQFF.

This clonotype was observed many times. The rearrangement uses TRBV10-3 and TRBJ1-2, with D unresolved. Germline V lookup: CDR1 ENHRY, CDR2 SYGVKD. The CDR3 totals 13 residues. V lost 2 bases and J 0 bases, leaving 4 bases between the germline ends. CDR3 amino acids: CAISENPNYGYTF. Here the CDR3 DNA reads TGTGCCATCAGTGAGAACCCTAACTATGGCTACACCTTC.

This clonotype was seen only a few times. The V gene is TRBV2, the J gene TRBJ1-4, with a weak D call TRBD1 (5 bases). The CDR3 extends over 15 amino acids. Per the germline V gene, CDR1 is SNHLY and CDR2 is FYNNEI. Trimming took 1 base from V and 5 from J, leaving 11 bases between them. The CDR3 DNA follows: TGTGCCAGCAGTGAAGGGAGGGGAAGGAATGAAAAACTGTTTTTT. Its protein product is CASSEGRGRNEKLFF.

This clonotype has at least ten counts. V gene TRBV4-1 combines with J gene TRBJ1-6, with a possible D match to TRBD1 (6 bases). The germline V gene encodes CDR1 MGHRA and CDR2 YSYEKL. The CDR3 has 16 amino acids. The V and J ends lost 4 bases and 7 bases respectively, with 17 bases between them. CDR3 nucleotide sequence: TGCGCCAGCAGCCCCCTCAAAGGACAGAGGAATTCACCCCTCCACTTT. Translating gives CASSPLKGQRNSPLHF.

The chain joins TRBV7-6 to TRBJ1-2; TRBD1 matches at 8 bases. Trimming cost V 5 bases and J 0 bases; bases outside gene matches: 5. This CDR3 is 15 amino acids long. Per germline, CDR1 SGHVS and CDR2 FNYEAQ. CDR3 loop: CASSGQTGANYGYTF. The CDR3 DNA reads TGTGCCAGCAGCGGGCAGACAGGGGCTAACTATGGCTACACCTTC.

The chain combines TRBV2 with TRBJ2-1; TRBD2 agrees at 11 bases. CDR1 is SNHLY, CDR2 FYNNEI, per germline. CDR3 length equals 14 residues. V trimming: 10 bases; J trimming: 7 bases; junction bases outside the gene matches: 9. The CDR3 DNA is TGTGCCACGAATAGCGGGGGGGCCTCAAATGAGCAGTTCTTC. Encoded protein: CATNSGGASNEQFF.

Ten or more counts support this clonotype. CDR3 bases: TGTGCCAGCAGCCCCCGGCAGGGGAGGACTAATGAAAAACTGTTTTTT. The encoded protein is CASSPRQGRTNEKLFF. The chain employs TRBV7-6 and TRBJ1-4; maybe TRBD1 (6 bases). The germline V gene encodes CDR1 SGHVS and CDR2 FNYEAQ. The CDR3 consists of 16 residues. V was trimmed by 5 bases and J by 2 bases, leaving 15 bases between them.

The V call is TRBV5-1, the J call TRBJ2-6, with 12 bases fitting TRBD1. V shed 4 bases and J 2 bases; nucleotides not matched to a gene: 4. Germline CDR1 and CDR2: SGHRS and YFSETQ. The CDR3 totals 17 residues. In DNA form, the CDR3 reads TGCGCCAGCAGCCCGGGACAGGGGGCGCCTGGGGCCAACGTCCTGACTTTC. This gives the protein CASSPGQGAPGANVLTF.

This clonotype was seen repeatedly, ten times or more. The rearrangement joins TRBV10-3 to TRBJ2-6; D remains ambiguous. Germline-derived CDR1 and CDR2 are ENHRY and SYGVKD. Trimming shortened V by 6 bases and J by 0 bases, and 12 bases separated the two germline ends. The CDR3 contains 16 residues. The CDR3 protein is CAISPPDGSGANVLTF. The CDR3 nucleotides are TGTGCCATCAGCCCTCCGGACGGCTCTGGGGCCAACGTCCTGACTTTC.

The V and J genes are TRBV5-4 and TRBJ2-5; perhaps TRBD1 as D (6 bases). The germline V gene encodes CDR1 SGHNT and CDR2 YYREEE (reference sequence). This CDR3 region has 14 residues. V lost 4 bases and J lost 2, with 12 bases in between. This CDR3 is CASSTGTYQETQYF. In DNA, the CDR3 is TGTGCCAGCAGCACCGGGACATATCAAGAGACCCAGTACTTC.

This sequence joins TRBV12-3 or TRBV12-4 and TRBJ1-1; D is uncertain. V was pared by 1 base and J by 2 bases, with 8 bases between. This CDR3 contains 14 residues. The CDR3 protein is CASSLVSTNTEAFF. CDR3 sequence (DNA): TGTGCCAGCAGTTTAGTTTCCACAAACACTGAAGCTTTCTTT.

This clonotype came up a few times. V usage is TRBV27 and J usage is TRBJ1-6; D is undetermined. From germline, CDR1 is MNHEY and CDR2 SMNVEV (reference sequence). V was cut by 5 bases and J by 4 bases, with 9 bases left in between. This CDR3 comprises 14 residues. The CDR3 DNA reads TGTGCCAGCAGTCTCAAGTTATATAATTCACCCCTCCACTTT. It codes for CASSLKLYNSPLHF.

There are many counts of this clonotype. The chain couples TRBV5-1 to TRBJ2-1; 9 bases line up with TRBD2. This CDR3 is 18 amino acids long. V dropped 0 bases and J dropped 0; count of bases not matched to a gene: 7. Germline V gives CDR1 SGHRS, CDR2 YFSETQ. The CDR3 DNA follows: TGCGCCAGCAGCTTGGCGATTAGCGGGGGCAGCTCCTACAATGAGCAGTTCTTC. This gives the protein CASSLAISGGSSYNEQFF.

This clonotype was recorded a few times. The gene calls are TRBV18 and TRBJ2-2; no clear D gene. CDR3 length: 14 residues. Trimming stripped 3 bases from V and 1 base from J, with 6 bases between. Germline V CDR1 and CDR2: KGHSH, LQKENI. CDR3 nucleotides: TGTGCCAGCTCACCTTCCGGGAACACCGGGGAGCTGTTTTTT. This translates into CASSPSGNTGELFF.